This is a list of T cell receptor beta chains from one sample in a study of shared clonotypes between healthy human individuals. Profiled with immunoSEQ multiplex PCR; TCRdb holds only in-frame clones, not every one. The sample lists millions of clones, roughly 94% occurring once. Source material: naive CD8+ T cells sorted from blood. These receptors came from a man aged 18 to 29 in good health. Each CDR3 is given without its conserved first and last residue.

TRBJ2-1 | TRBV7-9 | ASSRFGSGSSHEQF
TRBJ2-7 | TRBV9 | ASSVSPGSYEQY
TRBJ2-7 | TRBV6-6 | ASSVTVTYEQY
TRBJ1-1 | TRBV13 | ASTPPRENTEAF
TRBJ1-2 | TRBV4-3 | ASSQDPDSPAHT
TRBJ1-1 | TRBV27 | ASSSGGTEAF
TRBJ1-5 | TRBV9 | ASSTSGSFDQPQH
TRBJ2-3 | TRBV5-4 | ASSSASGVSTDTQY
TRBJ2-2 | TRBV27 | ASSAGGTGELF
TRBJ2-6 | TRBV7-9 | ASSHATGGPNVLT
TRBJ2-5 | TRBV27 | ASSLSFETSRETQY
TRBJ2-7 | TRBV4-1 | ASSQVSPTSGVYEQY
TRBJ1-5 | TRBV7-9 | ASSGYGNQPQH
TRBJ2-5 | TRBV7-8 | ASSPQLAGVQETQY
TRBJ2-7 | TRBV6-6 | ASSFEPGYSYEQY
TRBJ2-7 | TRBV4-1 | ASSLRTGEAYEQY
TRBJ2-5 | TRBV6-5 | ASNPTGAGTQY
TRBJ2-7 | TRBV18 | ASSPGLAGGSYEQY
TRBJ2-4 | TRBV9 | ASSGTEDIQY
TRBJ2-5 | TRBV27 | ASSLLDQETQY
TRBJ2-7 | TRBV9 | ASSVGGPLYEQY
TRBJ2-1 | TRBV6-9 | ASSFVVRAHPSSYNEQF
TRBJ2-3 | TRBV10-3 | AIRTTDTQY
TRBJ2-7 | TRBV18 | ASSPRETSYEQY
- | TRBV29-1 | SVYTGSAYEQY
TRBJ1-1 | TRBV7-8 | ASSLFGTGGVTEAF
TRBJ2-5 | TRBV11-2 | ASSLVSFGRTSAY
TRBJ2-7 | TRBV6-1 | ASSHRTGGWEQY
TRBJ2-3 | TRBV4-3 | ASTRDTQY
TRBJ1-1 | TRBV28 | ASSFGGNPEAF
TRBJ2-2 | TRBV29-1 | SVGSGNTGELF
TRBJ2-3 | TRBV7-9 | ASSLVPPATDTQY
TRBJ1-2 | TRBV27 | ASSRVPRDGYT
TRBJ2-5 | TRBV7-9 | ASSSSQGQLETQY
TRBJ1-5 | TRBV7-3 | ASSLGTNGQPQH
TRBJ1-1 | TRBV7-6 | ASTPAATNTEAF
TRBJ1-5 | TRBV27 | ASSPGLYQPQH
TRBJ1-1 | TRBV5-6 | ASSLTGGGNTEAF
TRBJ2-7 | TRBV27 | ASSLTGTGFYEQY
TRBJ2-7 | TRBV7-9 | ASSPEGGTKFYEQY
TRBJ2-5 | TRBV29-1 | SVESTYSRSPHETQY
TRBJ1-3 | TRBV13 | ASRGEGSGNTIY
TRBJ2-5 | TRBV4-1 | ASSQAQPTGWYQETQY
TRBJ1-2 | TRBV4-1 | ASSQDQGSYGYT
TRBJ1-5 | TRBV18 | ASSPSSTGIYSNQPQH
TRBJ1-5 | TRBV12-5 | ASGFFPGNQPQH
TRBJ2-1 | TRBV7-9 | ASSLTGTNNEQF
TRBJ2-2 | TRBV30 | AWSLWTGDTGELF
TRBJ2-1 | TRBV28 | ASREGYNEQF
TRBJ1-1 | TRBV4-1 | ASSFVADQNTEAF
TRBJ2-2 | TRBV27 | ASSFRPAGVNTGELF
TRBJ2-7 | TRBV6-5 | ASSFGGSSYEQY
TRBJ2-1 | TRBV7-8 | ASSLQGGTTNEQF
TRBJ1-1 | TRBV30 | AWSWDRDKMNTEAF
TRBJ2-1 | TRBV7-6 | ASSPGTGAYNEQF